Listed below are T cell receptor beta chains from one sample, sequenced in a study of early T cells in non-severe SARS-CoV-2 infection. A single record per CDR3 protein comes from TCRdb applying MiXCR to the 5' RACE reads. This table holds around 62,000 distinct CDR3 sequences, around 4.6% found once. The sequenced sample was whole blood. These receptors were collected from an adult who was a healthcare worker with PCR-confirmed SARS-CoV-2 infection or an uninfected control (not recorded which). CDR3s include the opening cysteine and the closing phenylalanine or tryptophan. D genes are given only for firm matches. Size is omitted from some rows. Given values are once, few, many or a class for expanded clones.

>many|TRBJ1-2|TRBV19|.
CASSIRDGYTF
TGTGCCAGTAGTATTCGGGATGGCTACACCTTC
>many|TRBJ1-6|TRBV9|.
CASSVEAGAVENSPLHF
TGTGCCAGCAGCGTAGAGGCAGGCGCCGTTGAGAATTCACCCCTCCACTTT
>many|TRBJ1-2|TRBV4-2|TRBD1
CASSQVVLQGAFGYTF
TGTGCCAGCAGCCAAGTGGTTCTGCAGGGGGCGTTTGGCTACACCTTC
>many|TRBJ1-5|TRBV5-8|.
CASRVRDIGQPQHF
TGTGCCAGCAGAGTGCGGGACATTGGGCAGCCCCAGCATTTT
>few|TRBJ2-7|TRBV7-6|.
CASSLDDHSSYEQYF
TGTGCCAGCAGCTTAGACGATCACAGCTCCTACGAGCAGTACTTC
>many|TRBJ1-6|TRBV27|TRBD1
CASTIGTGRNSPLHF
TGTGCCAGCACTATTGGGACAGGGAGAAATTCACCCCTCCACTTT
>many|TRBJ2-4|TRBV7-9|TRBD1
CASSPLGGQGLNIQYF
TGTGCCAGCAGCCCCTTAGGAGGACAGGGATTGAACATTCAGTACTTC
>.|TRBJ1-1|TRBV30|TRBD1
CAWRTGSNTEAFF
TGTGCCTGGAGGACAGGGTCGAACACTGAAGCTTTCTTT
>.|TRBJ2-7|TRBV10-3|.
CAISADSRYEQYF
TGTGCCATCAGTGCCGACTCGAGGTACGAGCAGTACTTC
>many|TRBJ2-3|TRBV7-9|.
CASSSLRAGATDTQYF
TGTGCCAGCAGCTCACTAAGAGCAGGGGCCACAGATACGCAGTATTTT
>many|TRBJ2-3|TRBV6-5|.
CASSYAGALADTQYF
TGTGCCAGCAGTTACGCAGGGGCCCTCGCAGATACGCAGTATTTT
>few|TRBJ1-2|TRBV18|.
CASSLRHMGYTF
TGTGCCAGCTCACTTAGGCACATGGGCTACACCTTC
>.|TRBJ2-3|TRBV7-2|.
CASSSAAVTDTQYF
TGTGCCAGCAGCTCAGCAGCAGTCACAGATACGCAGTATTTT
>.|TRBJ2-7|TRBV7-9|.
CASSHTPASNEVPLREQYF
TGTGCCAGCAGCCATACCCCTGCTAGCAATGAGGTCCCTCTACGGGAGCAGTACTTC
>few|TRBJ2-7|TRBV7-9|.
CASSLLGGNSYEQYF
TGTGCCAGCAGCTTATTGGGGGGTAATTCCTACGAGCAGTACTTC
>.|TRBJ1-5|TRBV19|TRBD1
CASTLDRGGSNQPQHF
TGTGCCAGTACCCTTGACAGGGGAGGGAGCAATCAGCCCCAGCATTTT
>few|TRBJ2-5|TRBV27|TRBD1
CASSFTGTAQETQYF
TGTGCCAGCAGTTTCACCGGGACAGCCCAAGAGACCCAGTACTTC
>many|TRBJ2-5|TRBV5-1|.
CASSPGQFRETQYF
TGCGCCAGCAGCCCCGGACAGTTCCGGGAGACCCAGTACTTC
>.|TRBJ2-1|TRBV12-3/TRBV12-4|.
CASSFLAEQFF
TGTGCCAGCAGTTTCCTAGCGGAGCAGTTCTTC
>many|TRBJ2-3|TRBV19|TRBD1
CASNPGTGLDTQYF
TGTGCCAGTAACCCCGGGACAGGACTCGATACGCAGTATTTT
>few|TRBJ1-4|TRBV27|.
CASSLNREKLFF
TGTGCCAGCAGTCTTAACAGGGAAAAACTGTTTTTT
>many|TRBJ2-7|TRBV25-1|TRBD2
CASSESGGAWYEQYF
TGTGCCAGCAGTGAATCCGGGGGGGCGTGGTACGAGCAGTACTTC
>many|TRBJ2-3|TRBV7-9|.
CASGGFTDTQYF
TGTGCCAGCGGAGGCTTCACAGATACGCAGTATTTT
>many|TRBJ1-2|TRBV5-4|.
CASSSDGYGYTF
TGTGCCAGCAGCTCCGACGGATATGGCTACACCTTC
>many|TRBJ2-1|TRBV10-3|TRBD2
CAISDGATSGNYNEQFF
TGTGCCATCAGTGATGGGGCCACTAGCGGGAACTACAATGAGCAGTTCTTC
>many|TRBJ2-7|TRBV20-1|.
CSAMSWAYEQYF
TGCAGTGCAATGTCCTGGGCCTACGAGCAGTACTTC
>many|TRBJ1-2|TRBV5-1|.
CASSLASRAGSGYTF
TGCGCCAGCAGCTTGGCCTCCAGGGCCGGTAGTGGCTACACCTTC
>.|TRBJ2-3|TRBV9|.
CASSVDGQLTDTQYF
TGTGCCAGCAGCGTAGACGGACAGCTGACAGATACGCAGTATTTT
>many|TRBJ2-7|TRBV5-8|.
CASTPGEQYF
TGTGCCAGCACCCCCGGGGAGCAGTACTTC
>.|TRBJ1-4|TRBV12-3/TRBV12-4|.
CASSLGGQEEKLFF
TGTGCCAGCAGCCTAGGGGGGCAAGAAGAAAAACTGTTTTTT
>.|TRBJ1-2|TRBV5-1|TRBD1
CASSRGQGADGYTF
TGCGCCAGCAGCCGAGGACAGGGGGCGGACGGCTACACCTTC
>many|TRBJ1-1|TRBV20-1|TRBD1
CSSRGQTGNTEAFF
TGCAGTTCAAGGGGACAGACAGGGAACACTGAAGCTTTCTTT
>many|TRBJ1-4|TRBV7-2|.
CASSSDTFNEKLFF
TGTGCCAGCAGCTCCGACACGTTTAATGAAAAACTGTTTTTT
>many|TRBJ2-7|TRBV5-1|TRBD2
CASSLGGGPYEQYF
TGCGCCAGCAGCCTCGGGGGGGGCCCCTACGAGCAGTACTTC
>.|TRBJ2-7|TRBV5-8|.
CASSLRAGFQEQYF
TGTGCCAGCAGCTTGAGGGCAGGCTTTCAAGAGCAGTACTTC
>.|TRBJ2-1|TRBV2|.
CASSEQGPGPYNEQFF
TGTGCCAGCAGTGAACAGGGGCCAGGGCCTTACAATGAGCAGTTCTTC
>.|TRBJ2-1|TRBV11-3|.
CASSLDLNNEQFF
TGTGCCAGCAGCTTGGACCTAAACAATGAGCAGTTCTTC
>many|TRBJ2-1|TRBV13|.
CASSSWRATVNNEQFF
TGTGCCAGCAGCTCATGGCGGGCTACGGTGAACAATGAGCAGTTCTTC
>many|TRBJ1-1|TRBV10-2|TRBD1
CASSNPGQGPTEAFF
TGCGCCAGCAGTAATCCGGGACAGGGGCCCACTGAAGCTTTCTTT
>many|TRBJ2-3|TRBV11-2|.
CASSLNRGTDTQYF
TGTGCCAGCAGCTTAAACAGGGGCACAGATACGCAGTATTTT
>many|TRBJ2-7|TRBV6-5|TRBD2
CASRLTSGASYEQYF
TGTGCCAGCAGACTTACTAGCGGAGCCTCGTACGAGCAGTACTTC
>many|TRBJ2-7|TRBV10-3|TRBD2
CAIRPGLILHEQYF
TGTGCCATCAGACCGGGACTAATCCTCCACGAGCAGTACTTC